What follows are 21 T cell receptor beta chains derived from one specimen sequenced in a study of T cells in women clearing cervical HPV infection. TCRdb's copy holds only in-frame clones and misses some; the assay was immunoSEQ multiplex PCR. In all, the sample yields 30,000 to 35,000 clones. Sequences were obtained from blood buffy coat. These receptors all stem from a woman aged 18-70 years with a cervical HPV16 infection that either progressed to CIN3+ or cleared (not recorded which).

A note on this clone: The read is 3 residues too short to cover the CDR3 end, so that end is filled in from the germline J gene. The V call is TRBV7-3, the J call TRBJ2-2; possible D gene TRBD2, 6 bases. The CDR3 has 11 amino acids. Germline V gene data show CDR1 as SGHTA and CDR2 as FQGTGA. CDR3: CASSLPGLLFF. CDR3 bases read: TGTGCCAGCAGCTTACCGGGACTG.

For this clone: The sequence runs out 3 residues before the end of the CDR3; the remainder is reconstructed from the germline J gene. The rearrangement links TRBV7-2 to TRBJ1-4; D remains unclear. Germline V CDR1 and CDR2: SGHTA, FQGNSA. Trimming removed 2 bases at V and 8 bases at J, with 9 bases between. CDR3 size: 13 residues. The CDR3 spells CASSLSHREKLFF. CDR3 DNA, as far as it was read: TGTGCCAGCAGCTTATCCCATCGGGAAAAA.

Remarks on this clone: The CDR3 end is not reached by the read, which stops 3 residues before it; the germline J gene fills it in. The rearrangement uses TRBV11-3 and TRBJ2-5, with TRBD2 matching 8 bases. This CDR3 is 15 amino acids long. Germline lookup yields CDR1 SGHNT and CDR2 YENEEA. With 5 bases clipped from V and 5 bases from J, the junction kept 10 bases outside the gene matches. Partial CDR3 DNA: TGTGCCAGCAGCCCTTCCGGGACTAGGTATGAGACC. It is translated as CASSPSGTRYET. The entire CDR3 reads CASSPSGTRYETQYF.

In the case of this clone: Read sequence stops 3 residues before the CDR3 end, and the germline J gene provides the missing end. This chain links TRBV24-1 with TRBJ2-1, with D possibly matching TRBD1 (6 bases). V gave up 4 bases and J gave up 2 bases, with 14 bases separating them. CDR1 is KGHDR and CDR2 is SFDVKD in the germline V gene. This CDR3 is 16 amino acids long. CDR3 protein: CATSDPGQHAYNEQFF. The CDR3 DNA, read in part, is TGTGCCACCAGTGACCCAGGACAGCACGCCTACAATGAG.

The covered CDR3 bases are TGCAGTGCTGGTAGCGGGAGTAAAAACATT. It translates to CSAGSGSKNI. The whole CDR3 protein is CSAGSGSKNIQYF. The rearrangement uses TRBV20-1 and TRBJ2-4; the match to TRBD2 covers 9 bases. The CDR3 goes on 3 residues after the read ends, and that part is filled in from the germline J gene. Germline CDR1 and CDR2: DFQATT and SNEGSKA (reference sequence). This CDR3 region has 13 residues. The V gene end was trimmed by 5 bases and the J gene end by 4 bases; junction bases not matched to a gene: 3.

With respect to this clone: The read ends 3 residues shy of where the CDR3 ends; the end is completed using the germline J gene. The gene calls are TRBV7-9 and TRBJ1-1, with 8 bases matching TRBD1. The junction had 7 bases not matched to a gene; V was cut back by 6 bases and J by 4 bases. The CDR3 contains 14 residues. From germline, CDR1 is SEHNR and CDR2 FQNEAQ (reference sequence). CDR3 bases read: TGTGCCAGCAGAGTGGACAGGGTGGGCACTGAA. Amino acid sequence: CASRVDRVGTE. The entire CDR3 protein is CASRVDRVGTEAFF.

CDR3 residues: CASSSRTRPTDTYTF. The CDR3 bases that were read are TGTGCCAGCAGCTCGAGGACTCGGCCTACAGATACC. This chain links TRBV7-2 with TRBJ1-2; the D is unclear. The read is 3 residues too short to cover the CDR3 end, so that end is filled in from the germline J gene. CDR3 length equals 15 residues. Germline CDR1 and CDR2: SGHTA and FQGNSA.

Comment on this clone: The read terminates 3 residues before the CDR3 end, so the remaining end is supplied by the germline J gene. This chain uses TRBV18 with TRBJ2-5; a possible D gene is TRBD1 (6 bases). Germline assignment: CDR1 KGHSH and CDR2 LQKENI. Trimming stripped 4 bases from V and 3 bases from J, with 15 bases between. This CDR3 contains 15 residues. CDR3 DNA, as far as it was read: TGTGCCAGCTCACTAGCCGGGACACCCAAAGAGACC. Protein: CASSLAGTPKET. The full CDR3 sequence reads CASSLAGTPKETQYF.

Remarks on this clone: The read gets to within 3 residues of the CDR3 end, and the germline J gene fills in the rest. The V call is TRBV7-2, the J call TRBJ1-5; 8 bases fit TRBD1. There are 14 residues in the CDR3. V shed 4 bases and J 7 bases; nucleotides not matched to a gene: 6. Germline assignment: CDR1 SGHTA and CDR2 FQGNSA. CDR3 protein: CASSSQGAQQPQHF. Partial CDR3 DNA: TGTGCCAGCAGCTCTCAGGGGGCCCAGCAGCCC.

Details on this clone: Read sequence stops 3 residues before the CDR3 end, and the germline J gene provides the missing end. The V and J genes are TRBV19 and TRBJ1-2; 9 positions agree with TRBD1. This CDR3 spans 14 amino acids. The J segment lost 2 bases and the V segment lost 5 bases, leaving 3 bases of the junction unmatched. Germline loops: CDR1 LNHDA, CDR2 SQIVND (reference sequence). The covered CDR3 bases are TGTGCCAGTAGTCCGGACAGGGGAAACTATGGC. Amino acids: CASSPDRGNYG. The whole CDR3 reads CASSPDRGNYGYTF.

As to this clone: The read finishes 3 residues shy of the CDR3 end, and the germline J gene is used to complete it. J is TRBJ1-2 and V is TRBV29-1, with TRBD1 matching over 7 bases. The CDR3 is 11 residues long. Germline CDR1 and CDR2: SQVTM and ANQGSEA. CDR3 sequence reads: CSVDATGQYTF. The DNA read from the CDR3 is TGCAGCGTTGATGCTACGGGACAG.

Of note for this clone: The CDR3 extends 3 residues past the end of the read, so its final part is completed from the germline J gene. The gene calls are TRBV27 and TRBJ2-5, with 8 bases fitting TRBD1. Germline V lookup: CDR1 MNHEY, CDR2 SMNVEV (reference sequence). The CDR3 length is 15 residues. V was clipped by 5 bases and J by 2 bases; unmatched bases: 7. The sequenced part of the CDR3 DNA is TGTGCCAGCAGTCAAAGCCGGGACAGGCAAGAGACC. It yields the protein CASSQSRDRQET. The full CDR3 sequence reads CASSQSRDRQETQYF.

CDR3 sequence reads: CASSLTGISYDYTF. The sequenced part of the CDR3 DNA is TGTGCCAGCAGCTTAACAGGGATTTCCTACGAC. The rearrangement joins TRBV7-9 to TRBJ1-2; D possibly corresponds to TRBD1 (6 bases). The read halts 3 residues ahead of the CDR3 end, with the missing end drawn from the germline J gene. Germline lookup yields CDR1 SEHNR and CDR2 FQNEAQ (reference sequence). The CDR3 length is 14 residues.

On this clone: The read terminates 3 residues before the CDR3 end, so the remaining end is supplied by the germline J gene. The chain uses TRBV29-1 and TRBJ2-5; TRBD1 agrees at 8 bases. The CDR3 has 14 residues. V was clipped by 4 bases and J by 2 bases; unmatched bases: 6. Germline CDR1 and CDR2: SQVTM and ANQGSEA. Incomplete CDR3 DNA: TGCAGCGTTGTTCGGCAGGGGGCTCAAGAGACC. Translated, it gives CSVVRQGAQET. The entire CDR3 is CSVVRQGAQETQYF. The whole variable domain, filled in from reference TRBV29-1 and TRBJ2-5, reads SAVISQKPSRDICQRGTSLTIQCQVDSQVTMMFWYRQQPGQSLTLIATANQGSEATYESGFVIDKFPISRPNLTFSTLTVSNMSPEDSSIYLCSVVRQGAQETQYFGPGTRLLVL.

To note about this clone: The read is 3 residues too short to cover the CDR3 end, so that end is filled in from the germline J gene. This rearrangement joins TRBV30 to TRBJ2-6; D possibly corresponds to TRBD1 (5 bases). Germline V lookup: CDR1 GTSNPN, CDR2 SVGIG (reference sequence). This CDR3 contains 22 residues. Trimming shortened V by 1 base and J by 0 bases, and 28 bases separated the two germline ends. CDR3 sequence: CAWSGRWTRSSGVGSGANVLTF. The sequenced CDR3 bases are TGTGCCTGGAGTGGGCGTTGGACACGCTCTTCGGGTGTAGGCTCTGGGGCCAACGTC.

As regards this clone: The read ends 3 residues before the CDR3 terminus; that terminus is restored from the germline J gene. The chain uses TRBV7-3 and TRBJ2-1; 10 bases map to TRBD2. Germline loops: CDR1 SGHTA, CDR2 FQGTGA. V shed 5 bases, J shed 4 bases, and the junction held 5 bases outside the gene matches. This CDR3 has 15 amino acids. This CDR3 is CASSLTSGPYNEQFF. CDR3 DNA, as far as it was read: TGTGCCAGCAGCCTGACTAGCGGGCCGTACAATGAG.

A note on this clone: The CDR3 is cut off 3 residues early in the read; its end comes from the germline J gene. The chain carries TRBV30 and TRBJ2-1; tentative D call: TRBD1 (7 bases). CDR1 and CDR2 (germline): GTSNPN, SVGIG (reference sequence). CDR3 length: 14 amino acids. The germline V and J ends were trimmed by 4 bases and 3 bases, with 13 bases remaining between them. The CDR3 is CAWTGGWGYNEQFF. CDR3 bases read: TGTGCCTGGACAGGGGGGTGGGGCTACAATGAG. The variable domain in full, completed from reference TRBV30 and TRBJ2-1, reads SQTIHQWPATLVQPVGSPLSLECTVEGTSNPNLYWYRQAAGRGLQLLFYSVGIGQISSEVPQNLSASRPQDRQFILSSKKLLLSDSGFYLCAWTGGWGYNEQFFGPGTRLTVL.

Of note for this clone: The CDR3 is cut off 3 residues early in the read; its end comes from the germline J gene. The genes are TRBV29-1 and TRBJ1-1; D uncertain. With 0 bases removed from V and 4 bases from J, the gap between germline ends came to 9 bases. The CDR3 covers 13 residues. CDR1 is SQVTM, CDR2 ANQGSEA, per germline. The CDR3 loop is CSVEEGRGTEAFF. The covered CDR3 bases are TGCAGCGTTGAAGAAGGGCGGGGCACTGAA.

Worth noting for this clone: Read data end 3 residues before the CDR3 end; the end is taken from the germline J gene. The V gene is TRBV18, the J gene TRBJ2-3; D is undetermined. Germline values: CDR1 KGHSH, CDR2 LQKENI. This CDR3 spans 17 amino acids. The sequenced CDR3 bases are TGTGCCAGCTCCCGCACTGGTTCGGCAGGCGTAAAAGAGACG. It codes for CASSRTGSAGVKET. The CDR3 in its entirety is CASSRTGSAGVKETQYF.

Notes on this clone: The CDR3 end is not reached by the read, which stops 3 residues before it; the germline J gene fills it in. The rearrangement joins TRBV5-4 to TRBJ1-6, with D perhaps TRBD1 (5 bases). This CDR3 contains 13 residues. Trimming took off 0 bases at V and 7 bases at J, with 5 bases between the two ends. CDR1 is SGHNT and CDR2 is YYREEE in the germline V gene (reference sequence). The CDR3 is CASSLGGNSPLHF. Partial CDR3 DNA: TGTGCCAGCAGCTTGGGGGGCAATTCACCC.

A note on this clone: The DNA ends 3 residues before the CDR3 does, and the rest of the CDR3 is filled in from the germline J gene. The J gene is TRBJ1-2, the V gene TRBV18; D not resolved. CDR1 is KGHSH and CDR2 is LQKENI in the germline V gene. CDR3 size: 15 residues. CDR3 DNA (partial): TGTGCCAGCTCACCACCGTCCAGGTCCCCCTACGAC. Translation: CASSPPSRSPYD. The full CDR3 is CASSPPSRSPYDYTF. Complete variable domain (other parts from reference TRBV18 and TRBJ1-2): NAGVMQNPRHLVRRRGQEARLRCSPMKGHSHVYWYRQLPEEGLKFMVYLQKENIIDESGMPKERFSAEFPKEGPSILRIQQVVRGDSAAYFCASSPPSRSPYDYTFGSGTRLTVV.